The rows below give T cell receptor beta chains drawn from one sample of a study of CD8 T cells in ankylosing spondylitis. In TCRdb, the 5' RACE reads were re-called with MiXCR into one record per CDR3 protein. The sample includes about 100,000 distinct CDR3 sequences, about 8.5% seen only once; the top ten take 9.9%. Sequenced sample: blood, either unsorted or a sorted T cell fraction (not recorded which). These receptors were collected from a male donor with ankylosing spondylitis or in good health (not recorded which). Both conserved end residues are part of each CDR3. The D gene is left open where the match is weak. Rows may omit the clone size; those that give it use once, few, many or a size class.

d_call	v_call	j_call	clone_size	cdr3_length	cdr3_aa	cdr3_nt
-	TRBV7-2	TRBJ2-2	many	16	CASSLVGSTNTGELFF	TGTGCCAGCAGCTTAGTCGGATCGACGAACACCGGGGAGCTGTTTTTT
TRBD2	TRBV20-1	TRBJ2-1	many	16	CSAITLAGHSYNEQFF	TGCAGTGCCATAACCCTAGCGGGGCACTCCTACAATGAGCAGTTCTTC
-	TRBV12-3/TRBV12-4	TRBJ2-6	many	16	CASSHTRATGANVLTF	TGTGCCAGCAGTCACACCAGGGCCACTGGGGCCAACGTCCTGACTTTC
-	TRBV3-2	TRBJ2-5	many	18	CASSHSSPGTRYQETQYF	TGTGCCAGCAGCCACTCTTCTCCCGGGACGAGGTACCAAGAGACCCAGTACTTC
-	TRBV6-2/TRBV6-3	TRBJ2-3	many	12	CASSSRRGTQYF	TGTGCCAGCAGCTCCAGAAGGGGTACGCAGTATTTT
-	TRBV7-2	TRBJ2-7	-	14	CASSISRPLDEQYF	TGTGCCAGCAGCATTAGCCGACCTCTCGACGAGCAGTACTTC
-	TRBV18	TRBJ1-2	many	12	CASSPDQLGYTF	TGTGCCAGCTCACCAGACCAGTTAGGCTACACCTTC
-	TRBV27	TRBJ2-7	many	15	CASSWDQGGYYEQYF	TGTGCCAGCAGCTGGGACCAGGGGGGGTACTACGAGCAGTACTTC
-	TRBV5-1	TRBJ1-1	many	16	CASSLASSSQGTEAFF	TGCGCCAGCAGCTTGGCGAGTTCCAGCCAAGGCACTGAAGCTTTCTTT
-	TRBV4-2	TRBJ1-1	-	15	CASSHALSPNTEAFF	TGTGCCAGCAGCCACGCCCTGAGCCCGAACACTGAAGCTTTCTTT
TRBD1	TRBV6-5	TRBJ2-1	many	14	CASSYSTGGDEQFF	TGTGCCAGCAGTTACTCGACAGGGGGCGATGAGCAGTTCTTC
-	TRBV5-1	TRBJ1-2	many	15	CASSLAQTLGYGYTF	TGCGCCAGCAGCTTGGCGCAGACCCTCGGCTATGGCTACACCTTC
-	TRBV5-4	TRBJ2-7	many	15	CASSRLQRLDYEQYF	TGTGCCAGCAGCCGTCTACAGAGGCTAGACTACGAGCAGTACTTC
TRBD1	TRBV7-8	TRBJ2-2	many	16	CASSSPDRGVSGELFF	TGTGCCAGCAGCTCCCCGGACAGGGGGGTATCCGGGGAGCTGTTTTTT
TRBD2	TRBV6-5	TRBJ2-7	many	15	CASSYDAGGAYEQYF	TGTGCCAGCAGTTACGATGCGGGAGGAGCCTACGAGCAGTACTTC
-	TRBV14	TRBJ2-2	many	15	CASSLLTSNTGELFF	TGTGCCAGCAGCCTACTGACATCGAACACCGGGGAGCTGTTTTTT
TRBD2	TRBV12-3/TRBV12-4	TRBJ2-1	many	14	CASTGTSGMDEQFF	TGTGCCAGCACCGGGACTAGCGGGATGGATGAGCAGTTCTTC
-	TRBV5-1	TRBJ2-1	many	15	CASSSLEGDRNEQFF	TGCGCCAGCAGCTCCTTAGAAGGGGATCGAAATGAGCAGTTCTTC
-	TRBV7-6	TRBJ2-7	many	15	CASSLDQYQSYEQYF	TGTGCCAGCAGCTTAGATCAGTATCAGTCCTACGAGCAGTACTTC
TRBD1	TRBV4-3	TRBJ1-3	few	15	CASSRDSNSGNTIYF	TGCGCCAGCAGCCGGGACAGCAACTCTGGAAACACCATATATTTT
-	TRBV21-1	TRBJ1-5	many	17	CASSKSGAGRIDQPQHF	TGTGCCAGCAGCAAATCGGGCGCGGGACGCATTGATCAGCCCCAGCATTTT
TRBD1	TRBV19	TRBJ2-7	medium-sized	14	CASSARQGVYEQYF	TGTGCCAGTAGTGCCCGACAGGGGGTCTACGAGCAGTACTTC
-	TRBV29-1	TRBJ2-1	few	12	CSVRDAYNEQFF	TGCAGCGTCCGGGACGCATACAATGAGCAGTTCTTC
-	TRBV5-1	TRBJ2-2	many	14	CASSSPSGAGELFF	TGCGCCAGCAGCTCACCTTCGGGCGCCGGGGAGCTGTTTTTT
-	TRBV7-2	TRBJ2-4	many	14	CASSFDEGPNIQYF	TGTGCCAGCAGCTTCGACGAAGGTCCAAACATTCAGTACTTC
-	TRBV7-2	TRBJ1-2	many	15	CASSLVRTLGYGYTF	TGTGCCAGCAGCTTAGTCCGGACGCTAGGCTATGGCTACACCTTC
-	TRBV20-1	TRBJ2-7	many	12	CSALQGSYEQYF	TGCAGTGCCCTGCAGGGAAGCTACGAGCAGTACTTC